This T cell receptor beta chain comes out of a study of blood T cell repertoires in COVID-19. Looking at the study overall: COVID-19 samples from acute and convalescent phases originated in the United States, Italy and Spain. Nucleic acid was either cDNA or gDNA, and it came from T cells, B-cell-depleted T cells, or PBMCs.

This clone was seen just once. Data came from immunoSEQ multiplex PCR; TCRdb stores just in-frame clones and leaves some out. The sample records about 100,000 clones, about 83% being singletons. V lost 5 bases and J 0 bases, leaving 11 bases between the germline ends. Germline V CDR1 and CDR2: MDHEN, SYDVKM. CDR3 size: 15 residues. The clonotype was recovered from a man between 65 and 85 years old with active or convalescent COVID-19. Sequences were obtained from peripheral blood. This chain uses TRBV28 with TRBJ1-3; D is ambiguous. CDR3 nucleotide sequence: TGTGCCAGCAGTCCTGGGAGGTTCTCTGGAAACACCATATATTTT. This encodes CASSPGRFSGNTIYF.